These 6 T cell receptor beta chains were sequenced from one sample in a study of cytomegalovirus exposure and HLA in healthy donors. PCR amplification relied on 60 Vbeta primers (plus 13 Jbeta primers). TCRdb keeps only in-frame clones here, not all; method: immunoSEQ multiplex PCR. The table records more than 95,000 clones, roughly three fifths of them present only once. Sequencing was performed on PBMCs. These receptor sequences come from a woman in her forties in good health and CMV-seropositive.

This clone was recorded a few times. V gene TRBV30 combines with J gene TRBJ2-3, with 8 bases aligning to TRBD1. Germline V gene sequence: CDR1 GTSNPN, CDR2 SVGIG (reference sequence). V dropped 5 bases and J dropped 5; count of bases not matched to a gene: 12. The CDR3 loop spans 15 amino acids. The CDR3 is CAWDGQGLVQDTQYF. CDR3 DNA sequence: TGTGCCTGGGATGGACAGGGCTTAGTGCAAGATACGCAGTATTTT.

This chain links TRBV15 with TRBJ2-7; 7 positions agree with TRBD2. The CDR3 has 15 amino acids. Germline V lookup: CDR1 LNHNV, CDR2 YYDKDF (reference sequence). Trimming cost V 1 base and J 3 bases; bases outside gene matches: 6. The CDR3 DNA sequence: TGTGCCACCAGCAGAGGGAACGGGGGGAACTACGAGCAGTACTTC. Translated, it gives CATSRGNGGNYEQYF.

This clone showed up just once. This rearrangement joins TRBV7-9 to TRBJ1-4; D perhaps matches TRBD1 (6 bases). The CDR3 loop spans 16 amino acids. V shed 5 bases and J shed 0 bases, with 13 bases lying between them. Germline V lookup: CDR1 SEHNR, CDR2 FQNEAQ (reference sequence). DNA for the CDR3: TGTGCCAGCAGCAGCACGGACAGCGCAACTAATGAAAAACTGTTTTTT. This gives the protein CASSSTDSATNEKLFF. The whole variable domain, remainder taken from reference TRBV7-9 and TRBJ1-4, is DTGVSQNPRHKITKRGQNVTFRCDPISEHNRLYWYRQTLGQGPEFLTYFQNEAQLEKSRLLSDRFSAERPKGSFSTLEIQRTEQGDSAMYLCASSSTDSATNEKLFFGSGTQLSVL.

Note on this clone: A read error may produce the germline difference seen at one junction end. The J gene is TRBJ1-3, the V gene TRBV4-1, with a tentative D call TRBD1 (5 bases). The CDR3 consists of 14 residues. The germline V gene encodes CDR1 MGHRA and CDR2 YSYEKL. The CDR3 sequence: CASRGGGVGNIIYF. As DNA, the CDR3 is TGCGCCAGCAGGGGAGGAGGGGTTGGAAACATCATATATTTT.

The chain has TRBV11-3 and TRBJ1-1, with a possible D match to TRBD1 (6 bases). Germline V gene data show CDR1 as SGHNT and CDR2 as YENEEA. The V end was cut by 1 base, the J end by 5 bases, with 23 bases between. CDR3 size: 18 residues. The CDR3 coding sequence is TGTGCCAGCAGCTTAGTGGCCACGGTACACAGGGTATTAACTGAAGCTTTCTTT. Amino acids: CASSLVATVHRVLTEAFF.

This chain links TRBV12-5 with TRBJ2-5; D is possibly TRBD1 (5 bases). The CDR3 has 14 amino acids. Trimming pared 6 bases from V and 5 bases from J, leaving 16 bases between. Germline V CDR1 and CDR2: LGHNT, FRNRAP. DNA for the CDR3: TGTGCTAGTGGAACAGGACACATCGGGGAGACCCAGTACTTC. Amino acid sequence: CASGTGHIGETQYF.